This T cell receptor beta chain was sequenced for a study of T cells in tumors after PD-1 blockade. Study at large: Excluded were patients with checkpoint blockade, immunosuppressants, or radiotherapy or other anti-cancer therapy within 4 weeks. Study results and limitations: Some novel exhausted tumor clones appeared in pre-treatment blood, suggesting peripheral recruitment.

This table comes from immunoSEQ multiplex PCR, and its TCRdb copy is limited to in-frame clones, with some not included. The data show about 33,000 clones, around four fifths seen once. In its sample, this clone was seen a few times. The antigen is not known. The input for sequencing was PBMCs, taken before anti-PD-1 treatment. The sequence derives from a human donor with basal cell carcinoma.

This chain's CDR3 is CASSIDLPGNGNTIYF. The CDR3 nucleotides are TGTGCCAGTAGTATAGACCTCCCAGGGAACGGAAACACCATATATTTT. The chain uses TRBV19 and TRBJ1-3; D is perhaps TRBD1 (5 bases). The CDR3 extends over 16 amino acids. V dropped 0 bases and J dropped 4 bases, with 13 bases sitting between them. Germline values: CDR1 LNHDA, CDR2 SQIVND (reference sequence). Using reference TRBV19 and TRBJ1-3 for the parts outside the CDR3, the full variable domain is DGGITQSPKYLFRKEGQNVTLSCEQNLNHDAMYWYRQDPGQGLRLIYYSQIVNDFQKGDIAEGYSVSREKKESFPLTVTSAQKNPTAFYLCASSIDLPGNGNTIYFGEGSWLTVV.